Presented here are 22 T cell receptor beta chains from one specimen sequenced in a study of blood T cells in healthy people across ages. With a J-beta primer mix and a sample-barcoded 5' primer, a second PCR ran about 6 to 11 cycles. A single record per CDR3 protein comes from TCRdb applying MiXCR to the 5' RACE reads. Altogether 650,000 to 1,000,000 distinct CDR3 sequences are present, roughly 35% being singletons, with the ten largest covering 10% to 15%. Sample: blood. Receptors were obtained from a man aged 18 to 30 in good health.

The rearrangement joins TRBV18 to TRBJ2-7; D ambiguous. CDR1 and CDR2 (germline): KGHSH, LQKENI. V lost 4 bases to trimming and J lost 2 bases, with 12 bases between them. This CDR3 region has 14 residues. The CDR3: CASSRASGTYEQYF. CDR3 coding DNA: TGTGCCAGCTCACGCGCGTCAGGAACCTACGAGCAGTACTTC.

This clonotype showed up just a few times. This chain connects TRBV9 to TRBJ2-5, with TRBD1 as a possible D gene (6 bases). The CDR3 is 13 residues long. V was shortened by 3 bases and J by 13 bases, with 19 bases between the two germline ends. Per the germline V gene, CDR1 is SGDLS and CDR2 is YYNGEE. The CDR3 DNA sequence: TGTGCCAGCAGCGGGGGACCTATCAGGGGCCTGTACTTC. Encoded protein: CASSGGPIRGLYF.

As to this clonotype: A read error may produce the germline difference seen at one junction end. V is TRBV5-1 and J is TRBJ1-4; D may be TRBD1 (5 bases). This CDR3 is built from 14 residues. Per the germline V gene, CDR1 is SGHRS and CDR2 is YFSETQ. This CDR3 reads CASSPGREGEKLFF. In nucleotides, the CDR3 is TGCGCCAGCAGCCCGGGCAGGGAAGGCGAAAAGCTGTTTTTT.

Ten or more counts support this clonotype. The chain joins TRBV12-3 or TRBV12-4 to TRBJ2-1; no firm D call. The length of the CDR3 is 15 residues. V shed 2 bases and J shed 4 bases, with 12 bases lying between them. The CDR3 region has the DNA TGTGCCAGCAGTTTATACGCGGACGGGTACAATGAGCAGTTCTTC. It translates to CASSLYADGYNEQFF.

This clonotype came up a few times. The chain carries TRBV20-1 and TRBJ2-5, with 9 bases fitting TRBD2. Germline V lookup: CDR1 DFQATT, CDR2 SNEGSKA (reference sequence). The CDR3 runs 14 residues. With 8 bases clipped from V and 3 bases from J, the junction kept 10 bases outside the gene matches. In DNA form, the CDR3 reads TGCAGTCAAAATCTAGCGGGGTGGGAAGAGACCCAGTACTTC. Residues: CSQNLAGWEETQYF.

This clonotype showed up many times. The chain combines TRBV5-1 with TRBJ1-4; TRBD1 aligns across 8 bases. Losses at the gene ends were 4 bases for V and 4 bases for J; bases not matched to a gene: 3. The CDR3 loop spans 14 amino acids. The germline V gene encodes CDR1 SGHRS and CDR2 YFSETQ. The CDR3 loop is CASSPDRDNEKLFF. CDR3 coding DNA: TGCGCCAGCAGCCCGGACAGGGATAATGAAAAACTGTTTTTT.

This chain connects TRBV20-1 to TRBJ2-1; TRBD2 is a possible D gene (6 bases). V was cut by 5 bases and J by 0 bases, with 8 bases left in between. This CDR3 region has 13 residues. The V gene's germline CDR1 is DFQATT and CDR2 SNEGSKA (reference sequence). CDR3 loop: CSASTSSYNEQFF. DNA of the CDR3: TGCAGTGCTTCGACTAGCTCCTACAATGAGCAGTTCTTC.

Ten or more counts support this clonotype. The CDR3 here is CASSQPSGADTQYF. CDR3 sequence (DNA): TGCGCCAGCAGCCAACCTAGCGGGGCGGATACGCAGTATTTT. The V and J genes are TRBV5-1 and TRBJ2-3, with TRBD2 matching over 9 bases. V lost 4 bases to trimming and J lost 6 bases; unmatched junction nucleotides: 6. Germline assignment: CDR1 SGHRS and CDR2 YFSETQ. The CDR3 extends over 14 amino acids.

There are many counts of this clonotype. This chain joins TRBV4-1 and TRBJ1-2; 9 bases are shared with TRBD1. The CDR3 contains 15 residues. The V segment lost 3 bases and the J segment 3 bases; nucleotides outside the gene matches: 5. The germline V gene encodes CDR1 MGHRA and CDR2 YSYEKL. As DNA, the CDR3 is TGCGCCAGCAGCCAGGGGACAGGGAATCACTATGGCTACACCTTC. Translated, it gives CASSQGTGNHYGYTF.

A few counts support this clonotype. The rearrangement joins TRBV7-8 to TRBJ2-3; D may correspond to TRBD1 or TRBD2 (5 bases each). Per germline, CDR1 SGHVS and CDR2 FQNEAQ. V lost 3 bases to trimming and J lost 6 bases, with 19 bases between them. This CDR3 contains 16 residues. Here the CDR3 DNA reads TGTGCCAGCAGCTTGGGCCGGGGCGGATTAGGGGATACGCAGTATTTT. This sequence encodes CASSLGRGGLGDTQYF.

This chain joins TRBV10-3 and TRBJ2-7; maybe TRBD2 (6 bases). CDR1 and CDR2 from the germline V gene are ENHRY and SYGVKD. V was shortened by 8 bases and J by 4 bases, with 21 bases between the two germline ends. The CDR3 consists of 15 residues. CDR3 loop: CAIGSVRRGEYEQYF. CDR3 bases: TGTGCCATCGGCAGCGTACGGAGGGGAGAGTACGAGCAGTACTTC.

With respect to this clonotype: With a much larger clone just one base away, this may be a read error. V usage is TRBV20-1 and J usage is TRBJ2-7, with 9 bases lining up with TRBD1. V was pared by 0 bases and J by 4 bases, with 10 bases of the junction left unmatched. This CDR3 has 16 residues. Per germline, CDR1 DFQATT and CDR2 SNEGSKA (reference sequence). The CDR3 coding sequence is TGCAGTGCTAGAGATCTGGGCACAGGGGGCGGTTACGAGCAGTACTTC. Translated: CSARDLGTGGGYEQYF.

Points on this clonotype: Possible read error: a much larger clone is one base away. The V and J genes are TRBV7-2 and TRBJ2-4; a weak D match, TRBD2 (6 bases). CDR1 is SGHTA, CDR2 FQGNSA, per germline. Trimming left V 5 bases short and J 11 bases short, with 19 bases between. CDR3 length equals 14 residues. CDR3 loop: CASSVGRDLSLQYF. CDR3 nucleotides: TGTGCCAGCAGCGTAGGACGGGACTTAAGCCTTCAGTACTTC.

The V call is TRBV7-9, the J call TRBJ2-1; D is possibly TRBD2 (6 bases). Germline V lookup: CDR1 SEHNR, CDR2 FQNEAQ (reference sequence). V lost 0 bases to trimming and J lost 10 bases, with 16 bases between them. This CDR3 spans 15 amino acids. The CDR3 is CASSLAEVLLAEQFF. CDR3 coding DNA: TGTGCCAGCAGCTTAGCGGAGGTCCTTCTAGCGGAGCAGTTCTTC.

This clonotype was observed a few times. The rearrangement links TRBV6-1 to TRBJ1-5; D is unclear. The CDR3 covers 14 residues. The germline V and J ends were trimmed by 10 bases and 1 base, with 14 bases remaining between them. The germline gives CDR1 MNHNS, CDR2 SASEGT. This chain's CDR3 is CATGKPLSNQPQHF. The CDR3 nucleotides are TGTGCCACGGGGAAGCCCCTAAGCAATCAGCCCCAGCATTTT.

As regards this clonotype: A much larger clone differs by one base, so this may be a read error. The rearrangement joins TRBV2 to TRBJ2-1; perhaps D is TRBD1 or TRBD2 (5 bases each). The CDR3 contains 15 residues. V lost 5 bases to trimming and J lost 3 bases, with 14 bases between them. The germline gives CDR1 SNHLY, CDR2 FYNNEI. This chain's CDR3 is CASSPGAGNYNEQFF. The CDR3 DNA follows: TGTGCCAGCAGTCCCGGGGCAGGGAACTACAATGAGCAGTTCTTC. Filled out from reference TRBV2 and TRBJ2-1, the complete variable domain reads EPEVTQTPSHQVTQMGQEVILRCVPISNHLYFYWYRQILGQKVEFLVSFYNNEISEKSEIFDDQFSVERPDGSNFTLKIRSTKLEDSAMYFCASSPGAGNYNEQFFGPGTRLTVL.

Concerning this clonotype: Its ends do not fully match the called genes, so a read error is possible. The chain carries TRBV3-1 and TRBJ1-1; a possible D gene is TRBD1 (5 bases). CDR1 and CDR2 (germline): LGHDT, YNNKEL (reference sequence). The CDR3 has 12 residues. CDR3: CASGQVGAEAFF. The CDR3 nucleotides are TGTGCCAGCGGCCAAGTAGGGGCTGAAGCTTTCTTT.

This clonotype was counted between two and nine times. The rearrangement joins TRBV5-5 to TRBJ2-3; D might be TRBD1 (6 bases). Trimming removed 3 bases at V and 4 bases at J, with 12 bases between. The CDR3 is made up of 14 amino acids. Germline V lookup: CDR1 SGHKS, CDR2 YYEKEE (reference sequence). The CDR3 DNA reads TGTGCCAGCAGCTATGGCAGGGGCCCAGATACGCAGTATTTT. Protein product: CASSYGRGPDTQYF.

This clonotype was counted at least ten times. The chain carries TRBV10-3 and TRBJ2-3; D is ambiguous. The CDR3 runs 13 residues. Deletions cut 0 bases from V and 4 bases from J, with 5 bases between. Germline CDR1 is ENHRY and CDR2 is SYGVKD. The CDR3 bases are TGTGCCATCAGTGAGTCGGTGTCAGATACGCAGTATTTT. Translating gives CAISESVSDTQYF.

The chain carries TRBV12-3 or TRBV12-4 and TRBJ2-2; D assignment may be TRBD1 or TRBD2 (9 bases each). The CDR3 has 19 residues. With 7 bases removed from V and 2 bases from J, the gap between germline ends came to 26 bases. The CDR3 DNA sequence: TGTGCCAGCACCGGGGGACAGGGAAAAGCGGGGGGCAACACCGGGGAGCTGTTTTTT. This gives the protein CASTGGQGKAGGNTGELFF.

This clonotype was observed a few times. In DNA, the CDR3 is TGCAGCGTTACGAGGGGGTTCACCGGGGAGCTGTTTTTT. Translating it yields CSVTRGFTGELFF. The V and J genes are TRBV29-1 and TRBJ2-2; possibly TRBD1 for D (6 bases). Deletions cut 5 bases from V and 4 bases from J, with 11 bases between. The CDR3 is 13 residues long. Germline loops: CDR1 SQVTM, CDR2 ANQGSEA.

The V gene is TRBV7-9, the J gene TRBJ2-1; the match to TRBD1 covers 8 bases. CDR3 size: 16 residues. Germline CDR1 SEHNR, CDR2 FQNEAQ (reference sequence). Trimming removed 5 bases from V and 3 bases from J; junction bases left unmatched: 9. CDR3 nucleotides: TGTGCCAGCAGCCCACTGACAGGGGTCAACTACAATGAGCAGTTCTTC. Translated: CASSPLTGVNYNEQFF.